Each of the 20 T cell receptor beta chains below was sequenced from the same sample in a study of identical twins. TCRdb re-analysed the 5' RACE reads in MiXCR, keeping a single row per CDR3 protein. The table has about 700,000 distinct CDR3 sequences, 8.5% to 9.5% seen once; the top ten hold approximately 0.89%. This sample also belongs to another study, concerning yellow fever vaccine responses in identical twins.

Material: PBMCs. The receptor set was obtained from a woman under 30 in good health.

In DNA form, the CDR3 reads TGCAGTGCTACCCATCTAGCCGGTGGCACAGATACGCAGTATTTT. Protein product: CSATHLAGGTDTQYF. The gene calls are TRBV20-1 and TRBJ2-3, with D possibly matching TRBD2 (5 bases). V was pared by 4 bases and J by 1 base, with 15 bases between. The germline CDR1 and CDR2 sequences are DFQATT and SNEGSKA (reference sequence). This CDR3 region has 15 residues.

This clonotype was observed many times. The chain is built from TRBV12-3 or TRBV12-4 and TRBJ2-2, with a tentative D call TRBD1 (6 bases). CDR3 length: 15 residues. V lost 3 bases to trimming and J lost 0 bases, with 8 bases between them. The CDR3 reads CASSLGHANTGELFF. CDR3 coding DNA: TGTGCCAGCAGTTTGGGACACGCGAACACCGGGGAGCTGTTTTTT.

The table lists this clonotype with many counts. V usage is TRBV27 and J usage is TRBJ2-7; a possible D gene is TRBD1 (6 bases). Trimming cost V 4 bases and J 3 bases, with 13 bases left between them. The CDR3 is 14 amino acids. CDR1 is MNHEY, CDR2 SMNVEV, per germline (reference sequence). The CDR3 nucleotides are TGTGCCAGCAGTTCCGCCAGGGGCGGCTACGAGCAGTACTTC. Residues: CASSSARGGYEQYF.

The V gene is TRBV7-9, the J gene TRBJ1-5; D might be TRBD1 (5 bases). Germline V lookup: CDR1 SEHNR, CDR2 FQNEAQ (reference sequence). With 5 bases removed from V and 7 bases from J, the gap between germline ends came to 15 bases. The CDR3 has 14 residues. This CDR3 is CASSRDGANQPQHF. CDR3 coding DNA: TGTGCCAGCAGCCGGGACGGTGCGAACCAGCCCCAGCATTTT. The full variable domain, completed using reference TRBV7-9 and TRBJ1-5, is DTGVSQNPRHKITKRGQNVTFRCDPISEHNRLYWYRQTLGQGPEFLTYFQNEAQLEKSRLLSDRFSAERPKGSFSTLEIQRTEQGDSAMYLCASSRDGANQPQHFGDGTRLSIL.

This clonotype was counted only a few times. The chain is built from TRBV15 and TRBJ2-5; perhaps TRBD2 as D (5 bases). This CDR3 has 16 residues. Germline values: CDR1 LNHNV, CDR2 YYDKDF (reference sequence). The ends were cut back, 0 bases at V and 0 bases at J, with 11 bases in the middle. CDR3: CATSRDPLAYQETQYF. The DNA of the CDR3 is TGTGCCACCAGCAGAGATCCTCTAGCCTACCAAGAGACCCAGTACTTC.

The table lists this clonotype with many counts. V usage is TRBV5-1 and J usage is TRBJ2-3, with TRBD2 matching over 7 bases. Germline V gene data show CDR1 as SGHRS and CDR2 as YFSETQ. After removal of 4 bases from V and 2 bases from J, the junction contained 10 bases not matched to a gene. The CDR3 spans 16 residues. The CDR3 DNA reads TGCGCCAGCAGCCTCGGGACTAACCATGTCACAGATACGCAGTATTTT. As protein: CASSLGTNHVTDTQYF.

This chain connects TRBV29-1 to TRBJ1-1, with D hard to call. Germline V gene sequence: CDR1 SQVTM, CDR2 ANQGSEA. This CDR3 is 11 amino acids long. V lost 5 bases to trimming and J lost 7 bases, with 11 bases between them. The CDR3 is CSVKQSYEAFF. CDR3 DNA sequence: TGCAGCGTTAAACAGAGCTATGAAGCTTTCTTT.

The sample holds a few counts of this clonotype. J is TRBJ2-1 and V is TRBV6-1, with TRBD2 identical over 7 bases. V was clipped by 2 bases and J by 6 bases; unmatched bases: 4. CDR1 MNHNS and CDR2 SASEGT come from the germline V gene. The CDR3 is made up of 14 amino acids. The CDR3 sequence is CASSESSGFNEQFF. In DNA form, the CDR3 reads TGTGCCAGCAGTGAATCTAGCGGATTCAATGAGCAGTTCTTC.

This clonotype was seen a few times. The chain combines TRBV28 with TRBJ2-7; D is ambiguous. The CDR3 runs to 12 residues. V lost 4 bases, J lost 7 bases, and 11 bases lay in between. The germline CDR1 and CDR2 sequences are MDHEN and SYDVKM. The CDR3: CASSSRFLEQYF. DNA of the CDR3: TGTGCCAGCAGTTCACGATTTTTGGAGCAGTACTTC.

This clonotype was seen many times. The chain carries TRBV4-3 and TRBJ2-5; unclear D gene. This CDR3 has 16 amino acids. The V gene lost 0 bases and the J gene lost 4 bases, with 15 bases spanning the gap. Germline V CDR1 and CDR2: LGHNA, YSLEER. The CDR3: CASSQDPPWTRETQYF. Here the CDR3 DNA reads TGCGCCAGCAGCCAAGATCCCCCTTGGACCCGAGAGACCCAGTACTTC.

The genes are TRBV4-2 and TRBJ2-7; 9 bases are a match to TRBD2. Losses at the gene ends were 1 base for V and 4 bases for J; bases not matched to a gene: 5. Germline V gives CDR1 LGHNA, CDR2 YNFKEQ. The CDR3 has 15 amino acids. The CDR3 bases are TGTGCCAGCAGCCAAGCAACTAGCGGGTTATACGAGCAGTACTTC. Translation: CASSQATSGLYEQYF.

In this sample, this clonotype turned up a few times. The chain has TRBV3-1 and TRBJ2-5; the match to TRBD2 covers 13 bases. Germline loops: CDR1 LGHDT, CDR2 YNNKEL (reference sequence). Losses at the gene ends were 1 base for V and 5 bases for J; bases not matched to a gene: 4. This CDR3 comprises 16 residues. The CDR3 DNA follows: TGTGCCAGCAGCCAAGGACTAGCGGGGGGCGGGGAGACCCAGTACTTC. Protein sequence: CASSQGLAGGGETQYF.

The table lists this clonotype with a few counts. The rearrangement joins TRBV7-9 to TRBJ2-2; possibly TRBD1 for D (5 bases). Trimming removed 1 base from V and 0 bases from J, with 12 bases in between. This CDR3 is 17 amino acids long. The V gene's germline CDR1 is SEHNR and CDR2 FQNEAQ (reference sequence). This CDR3 reads CASSLGAGRTNTGELFF. DNA of the CDR3: TGTGCCAGCAGCTTAGGTGCAGGGCGTACGAACACCGGGGAGCTGTTTTTT.

The V and J genes are TRBV7-3 and TRBJ2-1, with 10 bases matching TRBD2. With V trimmed by 5 bases and J by 1 base, 8 bases remained unmatched. The CDR3 consists of 17 residues. Germline values: CDR1 SGHTA, CDR2 FQGTGA. The CDR3, as DNA: TGTGCCAGCAGCCATCCGGGACTAGCGAAATCCTACAATGAGCAGTTCTTC. Its translation: CASSHPGLAKSYNEQFF.

The V and J genes are TRBV28 and TRBJ2-2; 7 nucleotides align to TRBD2. Germline V gives CDR1 MDHEN, CDR2 SYDVKM. J gave up 5 bases and V 6 bases, and 9 bases lay outside the gene matches. This CDR3 is 15 amino acids long. CDR3 sequence: CASSTPGLPTGELFF. CDR3 DNA: TGTGCCAGCAGCACGCCGGGACTACCAACCGGGGAGCTGTTTTTT.

This clonotype has just a few counts. The chain joins TRBV21-1 to TRBJ1-4; the DNA was not used to check the table's D call, TRBD1. TRBV21-1 is a recognized pseudogene. This CDR3 is 17 amino acids long. The CDR3 DNA reads TGTGCCAGCAGCAAAGCCCAAGACAGGGAACGTAATGAAAAACTGTTTTTT. This encodes CASSKAQDRERNEKLFF.

This clonotype was counted at least ten times. The gene calls are TRBV25-1 and TRBJ2-5, with D perhaps TRBD2 (5 bases). This CDR3 region has 15 residues. The V and J ends lost 0 bases and 5 bases respectively, with 13 bases between them. The germline V gene has CDR1 MGHDK and CDR2 SYGVNS. For the CDR3, the DNA is TGTGCCAGCAGTGAATATGGAGGATTCGGGGAGACCCAGTACTTC. Protein: CASSEYGGFGETQYF.

The chain recombines TRBV20-1 with TRBJ2-7; 9 positions match TRBD2. Germline-derived CDR1 and CDR2 are DFQATT and SNEGSKA (reference sequence). V dropped 3 bases and J dropped 1; count of bases not matched to a gene: 4. CDR3 size: 14 residues. The CDR3: CSASSSGASYEQYF. CDR3 nucleotides: TGCAGTGCTAGTTCTAGCGGGGCTTCCTACGAGCAGTACTTC.

The chain joins TRBV28 to TRBJ2-1; D is undetermined. The germline gives CDR1 MDHEN, CDR2 SYDVKM. Trimming removed 6 bases at V and 0 bases at J, with 21 bases between. The CDR3 loop spans 18 amino acids. CDR3: CASSLLLPHAVSYNEQFF. The CDR3 nucleotides are TGTGCCAGCAGCCTACTACTGCCCCACGCGGTCTCCTACAATGAGCAGTTCTTC.

This clonotype was picked up a small number of times. The rearrangement links TRBV6-2 or TRBV6-3 to TRBJ2-2; 7 bases fit TRBD2. The CDR3 has 14 amino acids. Germline-derived CDR1 and CDR2 are MNHEY and SVGEGT. The J segment lost 3 bases and the V segment lost 7 bases, leaving 5 bases of the junction unmatched. The CDR3 here is CASTLGRDTGELFF. CDR3 in DNA: TGTGCCAGCACCCTGGGGAGGGACACCGGGGAGCTGTTTTTT.